This passage covers 29 T cell receptor beta chains from one sample sequenced in a study of blood T cell repertoires in COVID-19. Measured with immunoSEQ multiplex PCR; TCRdb has only the in-frame clones, and not every one. Of 150,000 to 200,000 clones listed, about nine tenths were seen once; the top ten hold about 4.6%. Sequencing used peripheral blood. The origin of the receptors is a man between 25 and 39 years old with COVID-19, enrolled during active disease.

The rearrangement links TRBV5-1 to TRBJ2-2; D is unresolved. The CDR3 has 14 residues. Per germline, CDR1 SGHRS and CDR2 YFSETQ. Trimming left V 4 bases short and J 7 bases short, with 14 bases between. The CDR3 bases are TGCGCCAGCAGCCGACTCGAGAATCACGGGGAGCTGTTTTTT. Translated, it gives CASSRLENHGELFF.

There are a few counts of this clone. The rearrangement links TRBV24-1 to TRBJ2-1, with a weak D call TRBD1 (6 bases). The CDR3 extends over 12 amino acids. Trimming left V 4 bases short and J 10 bases short, with 10 bases between. Germline loops: CDR1 KGHDR, CDR2 SFDVKD. This CDR3 reads CATSERTDEQFF. The CDR3 nucleotides read TGTGCCACCAGTGAGAGGACAGACGAGCAGTTCTTC.

J is TRBJ1-1 and V is TRBV29-1; maybe TRBD1 (6 bases). V shed 3 bases and J shed 4 bases, with 18 bases lying between them. CDR1 is SQVTM, CDR2 ANQGSEA, per germline. The CDR3 consists of 15 residues. The CDR3 sequence: CSVENIHRGGTEAFF. CDR3 DNA sequence: TGCAGCGTTGAGAATATTCATCGAGGGGGCACTGAAGCTTTCTTT.

This clone showed up just a few times. The genes are TRBV7-2 and TRBJ2-2, with no clear D. Germline values: CDR1 SGHTA, CDR2 FQGNSA. Deletions cut 2 bases from V and 2 bases from J, with 3 bases between. There are 13 residues in the CDR3. The CDR3 DNA follows: TGTGCCAGCAGCTTAACAAACACCGGGGAGCTGTTTTTT. Encoded protein: CASSLTNTGELFF.

The rearrangement uses TRBV18 and TRBJ2-7; TRBD1 agrees at 8 bases. The V gene's germline CDR1 is KGHSH and CDR2 LQKENI. The CDR3 length is 15 residues. V trimming: 3 bases; J trimming: 2 bases; junction bases outside the gene matches: 6. CDR3: CASSPTGGNTYEQYF. The DNA for the CDR3 is TGTGCCAGCTCACCCACAGGGGGGAATACCTACGAGCAGTACTTC.

The chain combines TRBV4-1 with TRBJ2-1, with 9 bases identical to TRBD1. Looked up from germline, CDR1 is MGHRA and CDR2 is YSYEKL. CDR3 length equals 15 residues. V trimming: 5 bases; J trimming: 5 bases; junction bases outside the gene matches: 7. The CDR3 DNA follows: TGCGCCAGCAGCGCTCGGGACAGGGAGGACAATGAGCAGTTCTTC. This gives the protein CASSARDREDNEQFF.

The chain joins TRBV7-3 to TRBJ2-3, with a tentative D call TRBD2 (5 bases). Germline CDR1 is SGHTA and CDR2 is FQGTGA. The length of the CDR3 is 16 residues. Trimming shortened V by 5 bases and J by 7 bases, and 22 bases separated the two germline ends. DNA of the CDR3: TGTGCCAGCAGCCCAGGAGGTACCGAGGGTCGGCATACGCAGTATTTT. Translation gives CASSPGGTEGRHTQYF.

The CDR3, as DNA: TGTGCCAGCAGCCCGACAGCTAGCGGGGGCCTCTCTGGGGCCAACGTCCTGACTTTC. Encoded protein: CASSPTASGGLSGANVLTF. V gene TRBV7-3 combines with J gene TRBJ2-6; TRBD2 aligns across 10 bases. The CDR3 runs 19 residues. CDR1 is SGHTA, CDR2 FQGTGA, per germline. V was pared by 5 bases and J by 0 bases, with 10 bases of the junction left unmatched.

The J gene is TRBJ1-2, the V gene TRBV5-8; the D gene is possibly TRBD1 (5 bases). This CDR3 spans 14 amino acids. CDR1 is SGHTS, CDR2 YDEGEE, per germline. Trimming removed 1 base from V and 0 bases from J, with 7 bases in between. The CDR3 here is CASSLTGANYGYTF. CDR3 sequence (DNA): TGTGCCAGCAGCTTGACAGGAGCTAACTATGGCTACACCTTC.

This chain joins TRBV4-1 and TRBJ2-3, with D unclear. V shed 4 bases and J shed 4 bases, with 12 bases lying between them. Germline V gives CDR1 MGHRA, CDR2 YSYEKL. The CDR3 is 14 residues long. CDR3 sequence reads: CASSLLGGADTQYF. The DNA of the CDR3 is TGCGCCAGCAGCCTCCTGGGTGGAGCAGATACGCAGTATTTT.

The rearrangement uses TRBV19 and TRBJ2-7; 10 nucleotides line up with TRBD1. V shed 4 bases, J shed 4 bases, and the junction held 4 bases outside the gene matches. CDR3 size: 14 residues. The V gene's germline CDR1 is LNHDA and CDR2 SQIVND (reference sequence). In DNA, the CDR3 is TGTGCCAGTAGTACGACAGGGGGCGAGTACGAGCAGTACTTC. Its translation: CASSTTGGEYEQYF. Using reference TRBV19 and TRBJ2-7 for the parts outside the CDR3, the full variable domain is DGGITQSPKYLFRKEGQNVTLSCEQNLNHDAMYWYRQDPGQGLRLIYYSQIVNDFQKGDIAEGYSVSREKKESFPLTVTSAQKNPTAFYLCASSTTGGEYEQYFGPGTRLTVT.

This chain links TRBV15 with TRBJ1-2, with D unclear. V gave up 7 bases and J gave up 4 bases, with 19 bases separating them. The CDR3 length is 15 residues. Germline assignment: CDR1 LNHNV and CDR2 YYDKDF (reference sequence). CDR3: CATTEEPGDFYGYTF. The CDR3 DNA is TGTGCCACCACCGAGGAACCCGGAGACTTCTATGGCTACACCTTC.

J is TRBJ2-1 and V is TRBV21-1; TRBD1 is the table's D call, not checked against the DNA. TRBV21-1 is a known pseudogene. The CDR3 totals 16 residues. CDR3 protein: CASSKVRRGRYNEQFF. CDR3 DNA sequence: TGTGCCAGCAGCAAAGTTCGCAGGGGGAGATACAATGAGCAGTTCTTC.

V and J are TRBV6-6 and TRBJ2-1, with 10 bases lining up with TRBD1. J lost 0 bases, V lost 4 bases, and 3 bases had no gene match. Germline lookup yields CDR1 MNHNY and CDR2 SVGAGI (reference sequence). This CDR3 contains 16 residues. CDR3 residues: CASSFGTGDSYNEQFF. CDR3 DNA: TGTGCCAGCAGTTTCGGGACAGGGGACTCCTACAATGAGCAGTTCTTC.

The genes are TRBV7-3 and TRBJ2-1, with D tentatively TRBD2 (6 bases). The CDR3 length is 15 residues. V lost 5 bases to trimming and J lost 4 bases, with 15 bases between them. The germline V gene has CDR1 SGHTA and CDR2 FQGTGA. CDR3 protein: CASSPGLLRYNEQFF. CDR3 coding DNA: TGTGCCAGCAGCCCAGGACTACTAAGATACAATGAGCAGTTCTTC.

This CDR3 reads CASSPRDSYSPLHF. For the CDR3, the DNA is TGTGCCAGCAGCCCCCGGGACAGCTATTCACCCCTCCACTTT. This chain joins TRBV7-3 and TRBJ1-6; 7 positions match TRBD1. The CDR3 contains 14 residues. Germline V gene data show CDR1 as SGHTA and CDR2 as FQGTGA. V was clipped by 5 bases and J by 8 bases; unmatched bases: 6.

The CDR3 coding sequence is TGTGCCAGCAGGGACCTACAGGGGGCAGATTCACCCCTCCACTTT. Protein: CASRDLQGADSPLHF. This sequence joins TRBV27 and TRBJ1-6; the match to TRBD1 covers 9 bases. CDR3 length: 15 amino acids. From germline, CDR1 is MNHEY and CDR2 SMNVEV (reference sequence). V lost 6 bases, J lost 8 bases, and 8 bases stayed unmatched.

The V gene is TRBV6-1, the J gene TRBJ1-5; TRBD1 agrees at 7 bases. Trimming removed 3 bases from V and 4 bases from J; junction bases left unmatched: 6. This CDR3 is built from 15 residues. Germline values: CDR1 MNHNS, CDR2 SASEGT. The chain's CDR3 is CASSDPDRENQPQHF. CDR3 nucleotides: TGTGCCAGCAGTGACCCCGACAGGGAAAATCAGCCCCAGCATTTT.

V is TRBV9 and J is TRBJ2-7; maybe TRBD1 (5 bases). Germline CDR1 SGDLS, CDR2 YYNGEE. The CDR3 contains 14 residues. The V and J ends lost 4 bases and 2 bases respectively, with 13 bases between them. CDR3 residues: CASSPQWGPYEQYF. DNA of the CDR3: TGTGCCAGCAGCCCCCAGTGGGGCCCCTACGAGCAGTACTTC.

The chain joins TRBV11-1 to TRBJ2-1; TRBD2 might be the D (6 bases). Germline-derived CDR1 and CDR2 are SGHAT and FQDESV (reference sequence). V was clipped by 5 bases and J by 4 bases, with 12 bases between them. CDR3 length: 14 residues. CDR3 protein: CASSRGAHYNEQFF. In DNA, the CDR3 is TGTGCCAGCAGCCGCGGGGCGCATTACAATGAGCAGTTCTTC.

This clone was counted a single time. This chain joins TRBV28 and TRBJ2-5; 8 bases agree with TRBD1. Germline V gene sequence: CDR1 MDHEN, CDR2 SYDVKM. V trimming: 5 bases; J trimming: 5 bases; junction bases outside the gene matches: 7. The CDR3 runs 14 residues. CDR3: CASSAQGDWETQYF. CDR3 nucleotide sequence: TGTGCCAGCAGTGCACAGGGGGATTGGGAGACCCAGTACTTC.

This rearrangement joins TRBV7-9 to TRBJ2-7; weak D call: TRBD2 (5 bases). Germline CDR1 reads SEHNR; CDR2 reads FQNEAQ (reference sequence). The CDR3 runs to 13 residues. V lost 2 bases and J 0 bases, leaving 5 bases between the germline ends. The CDR3 spells CASSLRDSYEQYF. The CDR3 nucleotides are TGTGCCAGCAGCTTACGGGACTCCTACGAGCAGTACTTC.

V is TRBV27 and J is TRBJ2-7, with a possible D match to TRBD2 (5 bases). The germline CDR1 and CDR2 sequences are MNHEY and SMNVEV (reference sequence). Trimming shortened V by 7 bases and J by 1 base, and 11 bases separated the two germline ends. The CDR3 totals 13 residues. CDR3 in amino acids: CASKRAESYEQYF. The CDR3 coding sequence is TGTGCCAGCAAGAGGGCTGAATCCTACGAGCAGTACTTC.

In DNA, the CDR3 is TGTGCCAGCAGTTTCGCTAGCGGGGCGTCAGATACGCAGTATTTT. It translates to CASSFASGASDTQYF. The J gene is TRBJ2-3, the V gene TRBV27, with 9 bases fitting TRBD2. With V trimmed by 3 bases and J by 4 bases, 5 bases remained unmatched. Germline values: CDR1 MNHEY, CDR2 SMNVEV (reference sequence). The CDR3 loop spans 15 amino acids.

The chain carries TRBV18 and TRBJ2-7, with 10 bases identical to TRBD1. Trimming cost V 6 bases and J 5 bases; bases outside gene matches: 10. CDR1 is KGHSH and CDR2 is LQKENI in the germline V gene. This CDR3 comprises 15 residues. In DNA form, the CDR3 reads TGTGCCAGCTCTGACAGGGGGCTGGTTTCCCACGAGCAGTACTTC. Translating gives CASSDRGLVSHEQYF.

The chain links TRBV18 to TRBJ2-2; 9 bases are shared with TRBD1. The CDR3 is 16 amino acids. The junction had 6 bases not matched to a gene; V was cut back by 3 bases and J by 4 bases. The germline gives CDR1 KGHSH, CDR2 LQKENI. DNA for the CDR3: TGTGCCAGCTCACCCCGGACAGGGGCGAGCACCGGGGAGCTGTTTTTT. Encoded protein: CASSPRTGASTGELFF.

V is TRBV6-1 and J is TRBJ1-5; D call uncertain. The CDR3 runs 13 residues. The germline V and J ends were trimmed by 1 base and 5 bases, with 6 bases remaining between them. Germline lookup yields CDR1 MNHNS and CDR2 SASEGT. CDR3 DNA sequence: TGTGCCAGCAGTGAAGTCTCCCATCAGCCCCAGCATTTT. It yields the protein CASSEVSHQPQHF.

This chain connects TRBV28 to TRBJ2-7, with D perhaps matching TRBD1 (5 bases). The germline V gene encodes CDR1 MDHEN and CDR2 SYDVKM. CDR3 length: 12 amino acids. With 4 bases removed from V and 3 bases from J, the gap between germline ends came to 7 bases. The CDR3 coding sequence is TGTGCCAGCAGTTCAGACAGCTACGAGCAGTACTTC. This sequence encodes CASSSDSYEQYF.

In this sample, this clone turned up once. V is TRBV7-3 and J is TRBJ1-1, with TRBD1 identical over 8 bases. Germline assignment: CDR1 SGHTA and CDR2 FQGTGA. The V segment lost 3 bases and the J segment 0 bases; nucleotides outside the gene matches: 3. The CDR3 contains 15 residues. The CDR3 coding sequence is TGTGCCAGCAGCTTGGCGGGACAGGTGAACACTGAAGCTTTCTTT. Translating gives CASSLAGQVNTEAFF.